This T cell receptor beta chain is from a study of blood T cell repertoires in COVID-19. Seattle participants joined during active infection and were tracked over time. The repertoire was sequenced with immunoSEQ multiplex PCR; TCRdb's copy has only in-frame clones and lacks some. The sample lists 300,000 to 350,000 clones, roughly 87% occurring once. The CDR3 runs to 15 residues. V dropped 4 bases and J dropped 1 base, with 10 bases sitting between them. Germline CDR1 is MNHEY and CDR2 is SVGAGI. Sequenced sample: peripheral blood. J is TRBJ2-2 and V is TRBV6-5; D might be TRBD1 (6 bases). This receptor was taken from a young man with COVID-19, enrolled during active disease. CDR3: CASSSTGMNTGELFF. The CDR3, as DNA: TGTGCCAGCAGTTCAACAGGGATGAACACCGGGGAGCTGTTTTTT.